This TCR beta chain was sequenced during a study of T cells after yellow fever vaccination. About the study: Four memory subsets, EM, EMRA, CM and Tscm, were sorted by CD3, CD45RA, CCR7, CD95.

For TCR, cDNA came from 5'RACE template switching, which added a universal primer site and UMIs. TCRdb called the 5' RACE reads again in MiXCR, with one record for every CDR3 protein. Altogether approximately 27,000 distinct CDR3 sequences are present, 5% to 7% being singletons, with the ten largest covering 12%. Study-level points and caveats: Post-booster reappearance was seen for most primary-vaccination clones (around 96% CD4, roughly 88% CD8).

The table lists this clonotype with many counts. This clonotype was sampled from a man under 40 who received the YFV17D yellow fever vaccine. The material sequenced was PBMCs, either bulk or a sorted T-cell subset (CD4+, CD8+, memory, or dextramer-sorted; not recorded which), taken 15 days after the yellow fever booster vaccination.

For the CDR3, the DNA is TGCAGTGCTACACTAGAGGCGCAGTATTTT. Amino acid sequence: CSATLEAQYF. This chain links TRBV20-1 with TRBJ2-3; a weak D match, TRBD2 (5 bases). CDR1 and CDR2 from the germline V gene are DFQATT and SNEGSKA (reference sequence). This CDR3 contains 10 residues. V was trimmed by 4 bases and J by 10 bases, leaving 9 bases between them.